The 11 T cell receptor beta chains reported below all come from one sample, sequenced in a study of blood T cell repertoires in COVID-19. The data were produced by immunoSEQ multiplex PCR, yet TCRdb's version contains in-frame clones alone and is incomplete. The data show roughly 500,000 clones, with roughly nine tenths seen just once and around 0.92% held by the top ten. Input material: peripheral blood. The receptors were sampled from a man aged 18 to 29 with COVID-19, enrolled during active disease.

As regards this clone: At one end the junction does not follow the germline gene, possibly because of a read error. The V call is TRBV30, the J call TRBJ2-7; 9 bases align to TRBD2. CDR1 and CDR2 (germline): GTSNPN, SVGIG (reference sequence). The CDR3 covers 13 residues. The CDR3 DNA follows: TGTGCCTGTCGATGGCGGGAGGGCCTCGGGGTGAACTTC. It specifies CACRWREGLGVNF.

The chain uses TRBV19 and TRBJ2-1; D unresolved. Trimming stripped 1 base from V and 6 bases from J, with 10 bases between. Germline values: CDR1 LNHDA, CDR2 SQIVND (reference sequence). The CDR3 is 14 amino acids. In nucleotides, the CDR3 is TGTGCCAGTAGTATAGGTTCTACCTTCAATGAGCAGTTCTTC. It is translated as CASSIGSTFNEQFF.

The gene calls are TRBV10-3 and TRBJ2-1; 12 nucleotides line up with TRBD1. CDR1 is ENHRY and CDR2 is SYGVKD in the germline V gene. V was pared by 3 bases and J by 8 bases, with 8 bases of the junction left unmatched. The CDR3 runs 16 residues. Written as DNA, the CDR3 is TGTGCCATCAGTGAACGCCGGGACAGGGGGCCGGATGAGCAGTTCTTC. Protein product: CAISERRDRGPDEQFF.

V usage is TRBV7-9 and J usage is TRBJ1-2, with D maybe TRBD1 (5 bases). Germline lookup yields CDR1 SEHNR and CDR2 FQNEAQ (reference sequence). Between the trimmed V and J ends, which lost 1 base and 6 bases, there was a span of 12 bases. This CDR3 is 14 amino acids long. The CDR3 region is CASSLVGRVDGYTF. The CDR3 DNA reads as TGTGCCAGCAGCTTAGTGGGCAGGGTGGATGGCTACACCTTC.

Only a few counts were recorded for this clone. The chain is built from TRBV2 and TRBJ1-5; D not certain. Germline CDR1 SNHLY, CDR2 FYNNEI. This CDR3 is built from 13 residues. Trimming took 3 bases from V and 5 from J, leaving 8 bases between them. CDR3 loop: CASSEREYQPQHF. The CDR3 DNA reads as TGTGCCAGCAGTGAGCGAGAGTATCAGCCCCAGCATTTT.

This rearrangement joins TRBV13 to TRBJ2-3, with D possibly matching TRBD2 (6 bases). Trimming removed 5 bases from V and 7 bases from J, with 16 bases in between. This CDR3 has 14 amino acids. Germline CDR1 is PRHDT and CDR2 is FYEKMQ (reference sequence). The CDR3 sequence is CASSAREYGYTQYF. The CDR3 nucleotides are TGTGCCAGCAGCGCCCGGGAGTACGGATATACGCAGTATTTT.

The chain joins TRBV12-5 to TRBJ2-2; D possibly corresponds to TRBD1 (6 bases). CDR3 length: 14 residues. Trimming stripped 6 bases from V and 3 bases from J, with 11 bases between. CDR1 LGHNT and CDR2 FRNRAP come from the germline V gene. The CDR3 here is CASGQGSDTGELFF. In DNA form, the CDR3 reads TGTGCTAGTGGCCAGGGGTCCGACACCGGGGAGCTGTTTTTT. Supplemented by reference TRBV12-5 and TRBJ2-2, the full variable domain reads DARVTQTPRHKVTEMGQEVTMRCQPILGHNTVFWYRQTMMQGLELLAYFRNRAPLDDSGMPKDRFSAEMPDATLATLKIQPSEPRDSAVYFCASGQGSDTGELFFGEGSRLTVL.

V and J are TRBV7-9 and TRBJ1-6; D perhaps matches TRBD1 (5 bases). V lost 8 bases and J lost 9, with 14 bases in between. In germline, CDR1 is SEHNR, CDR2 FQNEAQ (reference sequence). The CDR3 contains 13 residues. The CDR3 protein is CASSAPGGSPLHF. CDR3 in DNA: TGTGCCAGCTCCGCCCCGGGGGGTTCACCCCTCCACTTT. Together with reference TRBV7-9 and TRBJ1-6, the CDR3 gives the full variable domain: DTGVSQNPRHKITKRGQNVTFRCDPISEHNRLYWYRQTLGQGPEFLTYFQNEAQLEKSRLLSDRFSAERPKGSFSTLEIQRTEQGDSAMYLCASSAPGGSPLHFGNGTRLTVT.

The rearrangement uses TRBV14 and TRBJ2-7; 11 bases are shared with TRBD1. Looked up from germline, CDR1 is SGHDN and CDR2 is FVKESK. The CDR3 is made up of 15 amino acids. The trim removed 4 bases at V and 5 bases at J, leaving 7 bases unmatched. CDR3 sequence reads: CASSPRTGGLNEQYF. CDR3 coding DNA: TGTGCCAGCAGCCCGAGGACAGGGGGCCTAAACGAGCAGTACTTC.

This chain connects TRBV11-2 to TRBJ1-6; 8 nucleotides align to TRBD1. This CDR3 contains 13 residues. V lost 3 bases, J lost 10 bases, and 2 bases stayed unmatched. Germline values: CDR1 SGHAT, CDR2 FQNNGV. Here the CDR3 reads CASSLDRVSPLHF. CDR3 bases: TGTGCCAGCAGCTTGGACAGGGTGTCACCCCTCCACTTT.

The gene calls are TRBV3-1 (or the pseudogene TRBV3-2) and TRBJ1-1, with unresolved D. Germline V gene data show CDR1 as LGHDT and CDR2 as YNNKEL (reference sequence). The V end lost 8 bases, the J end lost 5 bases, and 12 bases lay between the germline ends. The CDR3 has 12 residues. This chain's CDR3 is CASGWGGTEAFF. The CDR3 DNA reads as TGTGCCAGCGGTTGGGGAGGTACTGAAGCTTTCTTT.